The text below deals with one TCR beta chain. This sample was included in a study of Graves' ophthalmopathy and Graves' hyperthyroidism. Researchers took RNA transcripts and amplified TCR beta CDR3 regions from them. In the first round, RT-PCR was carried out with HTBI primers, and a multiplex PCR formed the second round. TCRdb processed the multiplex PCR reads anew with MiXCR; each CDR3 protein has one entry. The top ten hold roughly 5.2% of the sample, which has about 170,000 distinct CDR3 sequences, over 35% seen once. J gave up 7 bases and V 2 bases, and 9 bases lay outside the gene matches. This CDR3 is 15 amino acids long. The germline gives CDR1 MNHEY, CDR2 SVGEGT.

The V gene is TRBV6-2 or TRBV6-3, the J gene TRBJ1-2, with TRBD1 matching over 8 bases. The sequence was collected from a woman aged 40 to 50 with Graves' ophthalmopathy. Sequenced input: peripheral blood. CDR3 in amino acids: CASSYVPTGVSGYTF. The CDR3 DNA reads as TGTGCCAGCAGTTACGTCCCGACAGGGGTTTCTGGCTACACCTTC.